A selection of T cell receptor beta chains follows, all from one sample in a study of shared clonotypes between healthy human individuals. The repertoire was sequenced with immunoSEQ multiplex PCR; TCRdb's copy has only in-frame clones and lacks some. The data contain millions of clones, 95% of them singletons. Sequenced input: naive CD4+ T cells sorted from blood. The receptors come from a man between 18 and 35 years old in good health. CDR3s include the opening cysteine and the closing phenylalanine or tryptophan. D genes are given only for firm matches. Expanded clones get a size class; other rows say once, few or many, or leave the size out.

j_gene: TRBJ2-3
abundance: NA
d_gene: NA
v_gene: TRBV5-6
CDR3aa: CASSLGLSTDTQYF
CDR3nt: TGTGCCAGCAGCTTGGGACTTAGCACAGATACGCAGTATTTT

j_gene: TRBJ2-1
abundance: NA
d_gene: TRBD1
v_gene: TRBV9
CDR3aa: CASSTDRASYNEQFF
CDR3nt: TGTGCCAGCAGCACCGACAGGGCCTCCTACAATGAGCAGTTCTTC

j_gene: TRBJ1-4
abundance: NA
d_gene: NA
v_gene: TRBV29-1
CDR3aa: CSAMNAEKLFF
CDR3nt: TGCAGCGCCATGAACGCTGAAAAACTGTTTTTT

j_gene: TRBJ2-7
abundance: NA
d_gene: TRBD1
v_gene: TRBV30
CDR3aa: CAWTRTGGNEQYF
CDR3nt: TGTGCCTGGACCCGGACAGGGGGCAACGAGCAGTACTTC

j_gene: TRBJ2-3
abundance: NA
d_gene: TRBD2
v_gene: TRBV6-6
CDR3aa: CASSISGFTDTQYF
CDR3nt: TGTGCCAGCAGTATTAGCGGGTTCACAGATACGCAGTATTTT

j_gene: TRBJ2-7
abundance: NA
d_gene: NA
v_gene: TRBV7-2
CDR3aa: CASSPTGGLTYEQYF
CDR3nt: TGTGCCAGCAGCCCTACAGGAGGGTTGACCTACGAGCAGTACTTC

j_gene: TRBJ2-7
abundance: NA
d_gene: TRBD2
v_gene: TRBV6-5
CDR3aa: CASSPAGVYEQYF
CDR3nt: TGTGCCAGCAGTCCAGCGGGGGTCTACGAGCAGTACTTC

j_gene: TRBJ2-7
abundance: NA
d_gene: NA
v_gene: TRBV5-1
CDR3aa: CASSDYFEQYF
CDR3nt: TGCGCCAGCAGCGACTATTTCGAACAGTACTTC

j_gene: TRBJ1-4
abundance: NA
d_gene: TRBD1
v_gene: TRBV4-1
CDR3aa: CASSLTGLNEKLFF
CDR3nt: TGCGCCAGCAGCTTGACAGGGTTGAATGAAAAACTGTTTTTT

j_gene: TRBJ1-4
abundance: NA
d_gene: NA
v_gene: TRBV25-1
CDR3aa: CASSDTRQKNEKLFF
CDR3nt: TGTGCCAGCAGTGACACCAGACAGAAAAATGAAAAACTGTTTTTT

j_gene: TRBJ2-1
abundance: NA
d_gene: TRBD2
v_gene: TRBV5-1
CDR3aa: CASSLGPSGVRGDEQFF
CDR3nt: TGCGCCAGCAGCCTCGGGCCTAGCGGGGTACGGGGCGATGAGCAGTTCTTC

j_gene: TRBJ2-3
abundance: NA
d_gene: TRBD2
v_gene: TRBV11-3
CDR3aa: CASSLGGGNTDTQYF
CDR3nt: TGTGCCAGCAGCTTAGGCGGGGGGAACACAGATACGCAGTATTTT

j_gene: TRBJ2-7
abundance: NA
d_gene: NA
v_gene: TRBV5-1
CDR3aa: CASSVQQGLYYEQYF
CDR3nt: TGCGCCAGCAGCGTACAACAGGGCCTTTACTACGAGCAGTACTTC

j_gene: TRBJ1-1
abundance: NA
d_gene: NA
v_gene: TRBV6-6
CDR3aa: CASSSTGQTKAFF
CDR3nt: TGTGCCAGCAGTTCGACAGGACAGACTAAAGCTTTCTTT

j_gene: TRBJ2-5
abundance: NA
d_gene: TRBD2
v_gene: TRBV5-4
CDR3aa: CASSLQREIVETQYF
CDR3nt: TGTGCCAGCAGCTTACAGCGGGAGATAGTTGAGACCCAGTACTTC

j_gene: TRBJ1-3
abundance: NA
d_gene: NA
v_gene: TRBV30
CDR3aa: CAWSRPWTVSGNTIYF
CDR3nt: TGTGCCTGGAGCCGTCCTTGGACAGTTTCTGGAAACACCATATATTTT

j_gene: TRBJ1-1
abundance: NA
d_gene: NA
v_gene: TRBV7-9
CDR3aa: CASSSGQSGRYTEAFF
CDR3nt: TGTGCCAGCAGCTCCGGACAGTCAGGAAGGTACACTGAAGCTTTCTTT

j_gene: TRBJ2-4
abundance: NA
d_gene: NA
v_gene: TRBV11-2
CDR3aa: CASRSPGGGGAKNIQYF
CDR3nt: TGTGCCAGCAGGTCACCAGGTGGTGGGGGAGCCAAAAACATTCAGTACTTC

j_gene: TRBJ2-2
abundance: NA
d_gene: TRBD2
v_gene: TRBV4-3
CDR3aa: CASSLGTSANTGELFF
CDR3nt: TGCGCCAGCAGCTTGGGGACTAGCGCGAACACCGGGGAGCTGTTTTTT

j_gene: TRBJ2-7
abundance: NA
d_gene: TRBD2
v_gene: TRBV19
CDR3aa: CASSPHTSGSTYEQYF
CDR3nt: TGTGCCAGTAGTCCGCATACTAGCGGGAGTACCTACGAGCAGTACTTC

j_gene: TRBJ2-2
abundance: NA
d_gene: TRBD2
v_gene: TRBV30
CDR3aa: CAGGGLAGANTGELFF
CDR3nt: TGTGCCGGCGGGGGACTAGCGGGAGCGAACACCGGGGAGCTGTTTTTT

j_gene: TRBJ2-1
abundance: NA
d_gene: TRBD1
v_gene: TRBV10-1
CDR3aa: CASSPVPGQGNNEQFF
CDR3nt: TGCGCCAGCAGCCCCGTTCCGGGACAGGGTAACAATGAGCAGTTCTTC

j_gene: TRBJ1-6
abundance: once
d_gene: NA
v_gene: TRBV2
CDR3aa: CATTQGIEYSPLHF
CDR3nt: TGTGCCACAACTCAGGGGATCGAGTATTCACCCCTCCACTTT

j_gene: TRBJ1-4
abundance: NA
d_gene: NA
v_gene: TRBV6-1
CDR3aa: CASKRQATNEKLFF
CDR3nt: TGTGCCAGCAAGAGACAAGCAACTAATGAAAAACTGTTTTTT

j_gene: TRBJ1-6
abundance: few
d_gene: TRBD1
v_gene: TRBV7-2
CDR3aa: CASATTATGASPLHF
CDR3nt: TGTGCCAGCGCAACAACAGCGACAGGGGCTTCACCCCTCCACTTT

j_gene: TRBJ2-1
abundance: NA
d_gene: TRBD1
v_gene: TRBV18
CDR3aa: CASFSGTGPNEQFF
CDR3nt: TGTGCCAGCTTTTCCGGGACAGGGCCCAATGAGCAGTTCTTC

j_gene: TRBJ2-5
abundance: NA
d_gene: TRBD2
v_gene: TRBV18
CDR3aa: CASSPVGGETQYF
CDR3nt: TGTGCCAGCTCCCCCGTGGGAGGGGAGACCCAGTACTTC

j_gene: TRBJ2-3
abundance: NA
d_gene: NA
v_gene: TRBV30
CDR3aa: CAWKGLDTQYF
CDR3nt: TGTGCCTGGAAGGGACTAGATACGCAGTATTTT

j_gene: TRBJ1-2
abundance: NA
d_gene: NA
v_gene: TRBV5-4
CDR3aa: CASSLTGSYYGYTF
CDR3nt: TGTGCCAGCAGCTTGACAGGGTCTTACTATGGCTACACCTTC

j_gene: TRBJ1-2
abundance: NA
d_gene: NA
v_gene: TRBV28
CDR3aa: CASKAPVGRSNYGYTF
CDR3nt: TGTGCCAGCAAGGCCCCTGTGGGGAGGTCCAACTATGGCTACACCTTC

j_gene: TRBJ1-2
abundance: NA
d_gene: TRBD1
v_gene: TRBV7-9
CDR3aa: CASSRNSPRGQPNYGYTF
CDR3nt: TGTGCCAGCAGCCGCAACTCCCCGCGGGGACAGCCAAACTATGGCTACACCTTC

j_gene: TRBJ1-2
abundance: NA
d_gene: NA
v_gene: TRBV6-5
CDR3aa: CASSYSRTAHGYTF
CDR3nt: TGTGCCAGCAGTTACTCTAGGACAGCACATGGCTACACCTTC

j_gene: TRBJ1-1
abundance: NA
d_gene: TRBD1
v_gene: TRBV5-1
CDR3aa: CASSLTGTGRVTEAFF
CDR3nt: TGCGCCAGCAGCTTAACCGGGACAGGGCGGGTCACTGAAGCTTTCTTT

j_gene: TRBJ1-2
abundance: NA
d_gene: NA
v_gene: TRBV7-9
CDR3aa: CASSLLAKARRGNYGYTF
CDR3nt: TGTGCCAGCAGCTTATTGGCAAAGGCGCGGCGAGGAAACTATGGCTACACCTTC

j_gene: TRBJ2-5
abundance: NA
d_gene: NA
v_gene: TRBV27
CDR3aa: CASSLRMTGALQETQYF
CDR3nt: TGTGCCAGCAGTTTAAGGATGACTGGGGCTCTCCAAGAGACCCAGTACTTC

j_gene: TRBJ2-1
abundance: once
d_gene: NA
v_gene: TRBV6-5
CDR3aa: CASSYTPGPSYNEQFF
CDR3nt: TGTGCCAGCAGTTACACCCCGGGCCCTTCCTACAATGAGCAGTTCTTC